This T cell receptor (beta chain) was identified in a study of blood T cell repertoires in COVID-19. Study details: The analysed material was cDNA or gDNA that came from T cells, B-cell-depleted T cells, or PBMCs.

Germline V lookup: CDR1 LNHDA, CDR2 SQIVND (reference sequence). This CDR3 comprises 14 residues. V lost 8 bases and J 1 base, leaving 14 bases between the germline ends. Profiling relied on immunoSEQ multiplex PCR, and the TCRdb table lists in-frame clones only, not all of them. This sample has approximately 180,000 clones; 80% to 90% occur once, and the top ten carry 2.5% to 3.5%. The receptor was isolated from a man in his 60s with acute or convalescent COVID-19. The sample comprised peripheral blood. The V gene is TRBV19, the J gene TRBJ1-2; D is perhaps TRBD1 (5 bases). In DNA form, the CDR3 reads TGTGCCAGTGGTTCGGGACTGATTAACTATGGCTACACCTTC. As protein: CASGSGLINYGYTF.